This TCR beta chain originates from a study of regulatory T cells in long-lasting Graves disease. The CDR3 consists of 12 residues. Between the trimmed V and J ends, which lost 6 bases and 0 bases, there was a span of 8 bases. Germline V CDR1 and CDR2: DFQATT, SNEGSKA (reference sequence). Study-level points and caveats: Accuracy might have suffered from few samples.

To make TCR beta libraries, researchers used iRepertoire HTBI primers and Arm-PCR of CDR3 regions. TCRdb recomputed calls from the multiplex PCR reads with MiXCR, one row per CDR3 protein. The data show 300,000 to 400,000 distinct CDR3 sequences, around 17% seen once. This clonotype appeared many times. Its antigen is not known. As for time point: newly diagnosed GD, antithyroid drugs for less than 3 months. PBMCs provided the RNA from which the TCR library was made. The diagnosis of Graves' disease used American Thyroid Association guidelines. In addition, the sample was reused for a study of T cells in Graves' hyperthyroidism and ophthalmopathy. From that second work: First-round RT-PCR of the TCR CDR3 relied on the HTBI primer set.

The gene calls are TRBV20-1 and TRBJ2-5; D perhaps matches TRBD1 (6 bases). Sequences were derived from peripheral blood mononuclear cells (PBMCs), sampled at new diagnosis, from a patient treated with antithyroid drugs. The receptor comes from a man aged 35-49 years with Graves disease. The CDR3: CSARTDQETQYF. CDR3 bases: TGCAGTGCCCGGACAGACCAAGAGACCCAGTACTTC.